This record looks at one T cell receptor beta chain sequence and its context. What it binds is unknown. The study reverse transcribed the entire isolated RNA, so it sequenced expressed TCRB transcripts. The study sequenced naive, central memory and regulatory T cell samples to an average of about 3.8 million reads. The method was immunoSEQ multiplex PCR; TCRdb's version includes in-frame clones alone and lacks a portion of them. The sample records about 650,000 clones, roughly 12% being singletons. The data were taken from a study of beta chain features in type 1 diabetes. Study conclusions and caveats: VDJ junctions from patients with type 1 diabetes contained fewer insertions and more deletions. The study found moderately but significantly shorter TCRB CDR3s in all four CD4+ subsets of Type 1 diabetes patients.

V was shortened by 0 bases and J by 6 bases, with 16 bases between the two germline ends. Germline V lookup: CDR1 LGHNA, CDR2 YSLEER. This CDR3 is 16 amino acids long. The chain recombines TRBV4-3 with TRBJ2-3; D may correspond to TRBD1 or TRBD2 (6 bases each). This clonotype was sampled from a young man with type 1 diabetes. The sequenced material came from naive CD4+ T cells from blood. The DNA for the CDR3 is TGCGCCAGCAGCCAAGATTCGGGGGCCGCCCCGGATACGCAGTATTTT. Its translation: CASSQDSGAAPDTQYF.